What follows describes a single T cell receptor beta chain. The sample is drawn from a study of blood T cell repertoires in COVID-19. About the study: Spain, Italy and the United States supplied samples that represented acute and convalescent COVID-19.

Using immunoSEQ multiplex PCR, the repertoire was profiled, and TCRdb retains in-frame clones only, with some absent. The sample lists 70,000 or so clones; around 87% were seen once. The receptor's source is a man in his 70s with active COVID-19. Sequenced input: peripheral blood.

Written as DNA, the CDR3 is TGTGCTAGTGGTTCGGGACAGGGCTACACCGGGGAGCTGTTTTTT. Its protein product is CASGSGQGYTGELFF. V usage is TRBV12-5 and J usage is TRBJ2-2, with TRBD1 matching over 9 bases. The germline V gene encodes CDR1 LGHNT and CDR2 FRNRAP. Trimming cost V 4 bases and J 3 bases; bases outside gene matches: 3. The CDR3 extends over 15 amino acids. Filled out from reference TRBV12-5 and TRBJ2-2, the complete variable domain reads DARVTQTPRHKVTEMGQEVTMRCQPILGHNTVFWYRQTMMQGLELLAYFRNRAPLDDSGMPKDRFSAEMPDATLATLKIQPSEPRDSAVYFCASGSGQGYTGELFFGEGSRLTVL.